These 30 T cell receptor beta chains share one sample of origin, sequenced in a study of CD4 T cell repertoires in COVID-19. This table comes from immunoSEQ multiplex PCR, and its TCRdb copy is limited to in-frame clones, with some not included. In the table there are some 71,000 clones, approximately 83% of which are singletons. Sequencing used CD4+ T cells from peripheral blood, obtained after recovery from COVID-19. Every receptor here comes from a human donor who had COVID-19.

V gene TRBV6-1 combines with J gene TRBJ1-1; 7 bases fit TRBD1. Trimming at V came to 0 bases and at J to 7 bases, leaving 11 bases not matched to a gene. CDR3 length: 16 residues. Germline V CDR1 and CDR2: MNHNS, SASEGT. The CDR3 coding sequence is TGTGCCAGCAGTGAAGCGCGGAACAGGGGCCCCGTTGAAGCTTTCTTT. It is translated as CASSEARNRGPVEAFF.

The genes are TRBV5-6 and TRBJ2-1, with 7 positions matching TRBD2. The CDR3 is 15 residues long. The trim removed 0 bases at V and 4 bases at J, leaving 4 bases unmatched. CDR1 is SGHDT, CDR2 YYEEEE, per germline. The CDR3 loop is CASSLVASGYNEQFF. The CDR3 DNA is TGTGCCAGCAGCTTGGTGGCTAGCGGATACAATGAGCAGTTCTTC.

The chain is built from TRBV2 and TRBJ2-1, with TRBD2 matching over 9 bases. Per the germline V gene, CDR1 is SNHLY and CDR2 is FYNNEI. CDR3 length equals 16 residues. V was clipped by 4 bases and J by 7 bases; unmatched bases: 11. CDR3 nucleotide sequence: TGTGCCAGCAGTGGGGCCCTGCGGGGGGGCGTTAATGAGCAGTTCTTC. This encodes CASSGALRGGVNEQFF.

V is TRBV2 and J is TRBJ2-7; TRBD1 matches at 8 bases. Trimming took 6 bases from V and 3 from J; bases not matched to a gene: 4. The CDR3 runs 13 residues. Looked up from germline, CDR1 is SNHLY and CDR2 is FYNNEI. The CDR3 bases are TGTGCCAGCAGGGACAGGGAAGGCTACGAGCAGTACTTC. It translates to CASRDREGYEQYF.

The chain recombines TRBV5-1 with TRBJ2-2, with 8 bases fitting TRBD2. V shed 3 bases, J shed 1 base, and the junction held 5 bases outside the gene matches. Germline CDR1 is SGHRS and CDR2 is YFSETQ. The CDR3 is made up of 16 amino acids. This chain's CDR3 is CASSSNLAGNTGELFF. CDR3 coding DNA: TGCGCCAGCAGCTCGAACCTAGCGGGGAACACCGGGGAGCTGTTTTTT.

This clone was recorded once. V is TRBV7-3 and J is TRBJ2-3; the match to TRBD1 covers 7 bases. The trim removed 2 bases at V and 1 base at J, leaving 3 bases unmatched. CDR3 length: 15 residues. Germline CDR1 is SGHTA and CDR2 is FQGTGA. The CDR3 DNA is TGTGCCAGCAGCTTAGGGACAGCTCGCACAGATACGCAGTATTTT. Amino acids: CASSLGTARTDTQYF.

The V and J genes are TRBV7-9 and TRBJ2-1; 7 positions match TRBD1. Germline V gene sequence: CDR1 SEHNR, CDR2 FQNEAQ (reference sequence). J gave up 8 bases and V 5 bases, and 15 bases lay outside the gene matches. The CDR3 spans 16 residues. CDR3 in amino acids: CASSRDRVSSFDEQFF. The CDR3 DNA sequence: TGTGCCAGCAGCCGAGACAGGGTTAGTTCTTTCGATGAGCAGTTCTTC.

The rearrangement links TRBV5-7 to TRBJ1-2; D is undetermined. TRBV5-7 is an ORF; its function is uncertain. V was cut by 1 base and J by 2 bases, with 9 bases left in between. This CDR3 is 14 amino acids long. The CDR3 DNA sequence: TGTGCCAGCAGCTTGTGTACGGTGAACTATGGCTACACCTTC. It translates to CASSLCTVNYGYTF.

This rearrangement joins TRBV12-3 or TRBV12-4 to TRBJ1-2; D unclear. V was shortened by 0 bases and J by 8 bases, with 7 bases between the two germline ends. The CDR3 is 12 amino acids. CDR3 in DNA: TGTGCCAGCAGTTTAGCAGGCACCGGCTACACCTTC. Translation: CASSLAGTGYTF.

The CDR3 DNA reads as TGTGCCAGCAGCTTAACCTCTGGGGCCAACGTCCTGACTTTC. Translation: CASSLTSGANVLTF. J is TRBJ2-6 and V is TRBV7-9; the D is unclear. The V and J ends lost 2 bases and 0 bases respectively, with 2 bases between them. Per germline, CDR1 SEHNR and CDR2 FQNEAQ (reference sequence). This CDR3 spans 14 amino acids.

This chain joins TRBV12-5 and TRBJ1-5, with a weak D call TRBD1 (5 bases). The V end lost 1 base, the J end lost 4 bases, and 8 bases lay between the germline ends. This CDR3 contains 14 residues. The germline CDR1 and CDR2 sequences are LGHNT and FRNRAP. The CDR3, as DNA: TGTGCTAGTGGTTTGGGGGACGGAAATCAGCCCCAGCATTTT. Translated: CASGLGDGNQPQHF.

This rearrangement joins TRBV9 to TRBJ2-2; D possibly uses TRBD1 or TRBD2 (5 bases each). The CDR3 sequence is 14 residues long. Germline V lookup: CDR1 SGDLS, CDR2 YYNGEE. Trimming shortened V by 0 bases and J by 9 bases, and 12 bases separated the two germline ends. The CDR3 sequence is CASSVEARDRELFF. The CDR3 coding sequence is TGTGCCAGCAGCGTAGAAGCACGGGACCGGGAGCTGTTTTTT.

The chain employs TRBV7-2 and TRBJ1-2, with a weak D call TRBD1 (5 bases). This CDR3 spans 13 amino acids. The V gene lost 3 bases and the J gene lost 7 bases, with 12 bases spanning the gap. Germline V gene sequence: CDR1 SGHTA, CDR2 FQGNSA. CDR3 in amino acids: CASSLTEEIGYTF. CDR3 bases: TGTGCCAGCAGCTTGACAGAAGAAATTGGCTACACCTTC. Complete variable domain (other parts from reference TRBV7-2 and TRBJ1-2): GAGVSQSPSNKVTEKGKDVELRCDPISGHTALYWYRQSLGQGLEFLIYFQGNSAPDKSGLPSDRFSAERTGGSVSTLTIQRTQQEDSAVYLCASSLTEEIGYTFGSGTRLTVV.

V and J are TRBV4-1 and TRBJ1-3, with 7 nucleotides matching TRBD1. In germline, CDR1 is MGHRA, CDR2 YSYEKL. The CDR3 contains 14 residues. Trimming at V came to 4 bases and at J to 4 bases, leaving 4 bases not matched to a gene. The CDR3 protein is CASSRKGAGNTIYF. The CDR3 DNA sequence: TGCGCCAGCAGCCGAAAGGGGGCGGGAAACACCATATATTTT.

The J gene is TRBJ1-6, the V gene TRBV6-5; 8 bases agree with TRBD1. Trimming at V came to 8 bases and at J to 4 bases, leaving 4 bases not matched to a gene. The CDR3 consists of 14 residues. Germline-derived CDR1 and CDR2 are MNHEY and SVGAGI. Here the CDR3 reads CASWGQAYNSPLHF. The CDR3 DNA sequence: TGTGCCAGCTGGGGACAGGCGTATAATTCACCCCTCCACTTT.

This rearrangement joins TRBV7-8 to TRBJ2-7; unclear D gene. The CDR3 has 14 amino acids. From germline, CDR1 is SGHVS and CDR2 FQNEAQ. Trimming left V 3 bases short and J 3 bases short, with 12 bases between. The CDR3 here is CASSLRRTGYEQYF. For the CDR3, the DNA is TGTGCCAGCAGCTTGCGACGAACCGGCTACGAGCAGTACTTC.

The genes are TRBV7-2 and TRBJ2-1, with 9 bases that match TRBD1. Germline values: CDR1 SGHTA, CDR2 FQGNSA. The CDR3 consists of 15 residues. Trimming cost V 4 bases and J 4 bases; bases outside gene matches: 5. For the CDR3, the DNA is TGTGCCAGCAGCTCGACAGGGGGGATTTACAATGAGCAGTTCTTC. Protein sequence: CASSSTGGIYNEQFF.

V is TRBV19 and J is TRBJ2-7, with unresolved D. Trimming shortened V by 3 bases and J by 0 bases, and 9 bases separated the two germline ends. CDR1 is LNHDA and CDR2 is SQIVND in the germline V gene (reference sequence). The CDR3 consists of 14 residues. For the CDR3, the DNA is TGTGCCAGTAGTATCGAGAGATCCTCCTACGAGCAGTACTTC. It codes for CASSIERSSYEQYF.

The DNA for the CDR3 is TGTGCCAGTAGTCCCCAGGGGGTCACTGAAGCTTTCTTT. It codes for CASSPQGVTEAFF. J is TRBJ1-1 and V is TRBV19; 7 nucleotides line up with TRBD1. This CDR3 spans 13 amino acids. The junction had 4 bases not matched to a gene; V was cut back by 5 bases and J by 4 bases. In germline, CDR1 is LNHDA, CDR2 SQIVND (reference sequence).

The chain joins TRBV10-3 to TRBJ2-1; either TRBD1 or TRBD2 may supply D (7 bases each). With 4 bases removed from V and 6 bases from J, the gap between germline ends came to 13 bases. The CDR3 is made up of 14 amino acids. The germline V gene has CDR1 ENHRY and CDR2 SYGVKD. The CDR3 spells CAISVQGGSNEQFF. The CDR3 DNA sequence: TGTGCCATCAGTGTCCAGGGGGGGAGCAATGAGCAGTTCTTC.

This chain uses TRBV19 with TRBJ2-1, with TRBD2 identical over 10 bases. Germline loops: CDR1 LNHDA, CDR2 SQIVND (reference sequence). CDR3 length: 15 residues. V was pared by 6 bases and J by 3 bases, with 5 bases of the junction left unmatched. CDR3 bases: TGTGCCAGTAGCTGGACTAGCGGTGTCTACAATGAGCAGTTCTTC. As protein: CASSWTSGVYNEQFF.

This rearrangement joins TRBV19 to TRBJ2-3; 10 bases agree with TRBD2. This CDR3 region has 16 residues. V lost 0 bases to trimming and J lost 3 bases; unmatched junction nucleotides: 3. CDR1 LNHDA and CDR2 SQIVND come from the germline V gene (reference sequence). CDR3 residues: CASSIDRTSGTDTQYF. The CDR3 bases are TGTGCCAGTAGTATAGATAGGACTAGCGGAACAGATACGCAGTATTTT.

This clone is a singleton in its sample. The gene calls are TRBV19 and TRBJ1-1, with D hard to call. V lost 5 bases and J lost 5, with 12 bases in between. CDR3 length: 13 amino acids. Germline loops: CDR1 LNHDA, CDR2 SQIVND (reference sequence). In DNA, the CDR3 is TGTGCCAGTAGTCGATCCCGGGGAACTGAAGCTTTCTTT. This codes for CASSRSRGTEAFF. Together with reference TRBV19 and TRBJ1-1, the CDR3 gives the full variable domain: DGGITQSPKYLFRKEGQNVTLSCEQNLNHDAMYWYRQDPGQGLRLIYYSQIVNDFQKGDIAEGYSVSREKKESFPLTVTSAQKNPTAFYLCASSRSRGTEAFFGQGTRLTVV.

The chain is built from TRBV7-2 and TRBJ1-1; the D is unclear. This CDR3 spans 14 amino acids. The germline gives CDR1 SGHTA, CDR2 FQGNSA. V lost 8 bases and J lost 0, with 13 bases in between. For the CDR3, the DNA is TGTGCCAGCCCCGAAGGCACGGTGAACACTGAAGCTTTCTTT. It is translated as CASPEGTVNTEAFF.

The chain employs TRBV7-9 and TRBJ1-1; 8 bases match TRBD1. Germline V gene sequence: CDR1 SEHNR, CDR2 FQNEAQ (reference sequence). V lost 5 bases and J lost 7; bases outside the gene matches: 9. The CDR3 is 14 amino acids. The CDR3 protein is CASSATSDRGEAFF. The CDR3 DNA follows: TGTGCCAGCAGCGCCACTTCCGACAGGGGTGAAGCTTTCTTT.

As concerns this clone: One end of the junction fails to match germline, which may point to a read error. CDR3 nucleotide sequence: TGTGCCACCGGTGAGCCGGGACTACGAGGCAATGAGCAGTTCTTC. This gives the protein CATGEPGLRGNEQFF. The J gene is TRBJ2-1, the V gene TRBV24-1, with 7 bases lining up with TRBD2. The germline gives CDR1 KGHDR, CDR2 SFDVKD. This CDR3 region has 15 residues.

Of note for this clone: A read error may account for a junction end that differs from germline. This sample also contains other DNA sequences that code for the same CDR3. The chain has TRBV3-1 (or the pseudogene TRBV3-2) and TRBJ2-3, with D uncertain. The CDR3 has 12 amino acids. The germline V gene encodes CDR1 LGHDT and CDR2 YNNKEL (reference sequence). The CDR3 loop is CASSQARDTQYF. CDR3 bases: TGTGCCAGCAGTCAAGCCCGGGATACGCAGTATTTT.

The gene calls are TRBV30 and TRBJ2-5, with TRBD1 as a possible D gene (5 bases). Trimming shortened V by 4 bases and J by 5 bases, and 14 bases separated the two germline ends. CDR3 length: 13 amino acids. The V gene's germline CDR1 is GTSNPN and CDR2 SVGIG (reference sequence). For the CDR3, the DNA is TGTGCCTGGACCAACAGGCCGATCGAGACCCAGTACTTC. Its translation is CAWTNRPIETQYF. Looking up the rest from reference TRBV30 and TRBJ2-5 gives the full variable domain: SQTIHQWPATLVQPVGSPLSLECTVEGTSNPNLYWYRQAAGRGLQLLFYSVGIGQISSEVPQNLSASRPQDRQFILSSKKLLLSDSGFYLCAWTNRPIETQYFGPGTRLLVL.

The rearrangement links TRBV6-1 to TRBJ2-3; TRBD2 matches 10 bases. The V gene end was trimmed by 3 bases and the J gene end by 2 bases; junction bases not matched to a gene: 5. The germline CDR1 and CDR2 sequences are MNHNS and SASEGT. The CDR3 loop spans 16 amino acids. As DNA, the CDR3 is TGTGCCAGCAGTGATTCGGGACTAGCGTACACAGATACGCAGTATTTT. Its translation is CASSDSGLAYTDTQYF.

This chain uses TRBV19 with TRBJ2-7; TRBD2 matches at 15 bases. CDR1 is LNHDA and CDR2 is SQIVND in the germline V gene (reference sequence). V lost 4 bases, J lost 0 bases, and 7 bases stayed unmatched. This CDR3 contains 18 residues. The CDR3: CASSTRGLAGGVSYEQYF. CDR3 DNA sequence: TGTGCCAGTAGTACCCGGGGACTAGCGGGAGGAGTCTCCTACGAGCAGTACTTC.